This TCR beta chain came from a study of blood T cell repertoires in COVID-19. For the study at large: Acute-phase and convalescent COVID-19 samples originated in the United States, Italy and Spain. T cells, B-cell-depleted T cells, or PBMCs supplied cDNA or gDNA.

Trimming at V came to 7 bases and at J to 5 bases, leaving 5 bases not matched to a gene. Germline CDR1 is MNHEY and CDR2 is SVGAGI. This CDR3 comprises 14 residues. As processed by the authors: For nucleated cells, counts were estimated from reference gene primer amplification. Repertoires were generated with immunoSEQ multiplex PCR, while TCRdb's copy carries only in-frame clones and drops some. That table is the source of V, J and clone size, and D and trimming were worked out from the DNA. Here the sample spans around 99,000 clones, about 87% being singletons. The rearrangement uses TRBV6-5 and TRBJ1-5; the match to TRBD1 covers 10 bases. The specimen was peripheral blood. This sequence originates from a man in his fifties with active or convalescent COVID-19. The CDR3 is CASTTGGLDQPQHF. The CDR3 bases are TGTGCCAGCACGACAGGGGGCCTCGATCAGCCCCAGCATTTT.